The 30 T cell receptor beta chains below come from one sample, sequenced in a study of shared clonotypes between healthy human individuals. Profiling relied on immunoSEQ multiplex PCR, and the TCRdb table lists in-frame clones only, not all of them. Here the sample spans over 800,000 clones, 85% to 95% being singletons. CD45RO negativity and positive selection for CCR7 defined naive CD8 cells, a population that excluded terminally differentiated effector memory CD45RA+ cells. Sequenced: naive CD8+ T cells sorted from blood. These receptors were obtained from a man aged 30 to 39 in good health.

The V gene is TRBV19, the J gene TRBJ1-1, with a possible D match to TRBD1 (5 bases). V was clipped by 4 bases and J by 4 bases, with 16 bases between them. The CDR3 sequence is 15 residues long. Germline V gene sequence: CDR1 LNHDA, CDR2 SQIVND (reference sequence). The CDR3: CASSTHLQGVTEAFF. DNA of the CDR3: TGTGCCAGTAGTACCCACCTCCAGGGTGTCACTGAAGCTTTCTTT.

J is TRBJ2-1 and V is TRBV5-4; no clear D. The germline CDR1 and CDR2 sequences are SGHNT and YYREEE (reference sequence). The CDR3 runs 15 residues. With 5 bases removed from V and 0 bases from J, the gap between germline ends came to 12 bases. CDR3 nucleotides: TGTGCCAGCAGTTTGTTGACACCCTCCTACAATGAGCAGTTCTTC. Its translation: CASSLLTPSYNEQFF.

J is TRBJ2-2 and V is TRBV15; 7 nucleotides align to TRBD1. Germline CDR1 LNHNV, CDR2 YYDKDF (reference sequence). V lost 5 bases and J lost 2; bases outside the gene matches: 5. CDR3 length equals 15 residues. The CDR3 loop reads CATSGWDRNTGELFF. The CDR3, as DNA: TGTGCCACCAGCGGGTGGGACAGAAACACCGGGGAGCTGTTTTTT.

This chain joins TRBV7-6 and TRBJ2-6, with D possibly TRBD2 on 5 matching bases. V was shortened by 1 base and J by 1 base, with 11 bases between the two germline ends. The CDR3 spans 17 residues. Germline V gives CDR1 SGHVS, CDR2 FNYEAQ. The CDR3 sequence: CASSLGEGESGANVLTF. The CDR3 bases are TGTGCCAGCAGCTTAGGAGAGGGCGAGTCTGGGGCCAACGTCCTGACTTTC.

V gene TRBV6-6 combines with J gene TRBJ1-2; D may be TRBD1 (5 bases). The V gene's germline CDR1 is MNHNY and CDR2 SVGAGI (reference sequence). The CDR3 runs 14 residues. Trimming took off 6 bases at V and 0 bases at J, with 11 bases between the two ends. The CDR3 DNA follows: TGTGCCAGCAGAGAGGGGATTCCTAACTATGGCTACACCTTC. Translated: CASREGIPNYGYTF.

The gene calls are TRBV7-8 and TRBJ2-3; the match to TRBD2 covers 14 bases. There are 20 residues in the CDR3. Germline V gene lookup returns CDR1 SGHVS and CDR2 FQNEAQ. With V trimmed by 5 bases and J by 4 bases, 17 bases remained unmatched. This CDR3 reads CASSRALTGTSGRGADTQYF. CDR3 nucleotide sequence: TGTGCCAGCAGCCGAGCTTTAACCGGGACTAGCGGGAGAGGGGCAGATACGCAGTATTTT.

In its sample, this clone was seen once. The rearrangement links TRBV4-1 to TRBJ2-7; 7 nucleotides match TRBD2. Germline loops: CDR1 MGHRA, CDR2 YSYEKL. V was clipped by 0 bases and J by 3 bases; unmatched bases: 5. The CDR3 extends over 15 amino acids. CDR3 bases: TGCGCCAGCAGCCAAGATTCGGGGGACTACTACGAGCAGTACTTC. This gives the protein CASSQDSGDYYEQYF.

The V call is TRBV15, the J call TRBJ2-7; 12 bases are shared with TRBD1. Per germline, CDR1 LNHNV and CDR2 YYDKDF (reference sequence). The CDR3 contains 17 residues. The V segment lost 3 bases and the J segment 5 bases; nucleotides outside the gene matches: 11. CDR3 DNA sequence: TGTGCCACCAGCAGGAAGCCCCCGGGACAGGGGGCAGACGAGCAGTACTTC. It is translated as CATSRKPPGQGADEQYF.

The chain combines TRBV5-4 with TRBJ2-1, with D perhaps matching TRBD2 (7 bases). Deletions cut 6 bases from V and 0 bases from J, with 16 bases between. The CDR3 contains 16 residues. Germline-derived CDR1 and CDR2 are SGHNT and YYREEE (reference sequence). CDR3 bases: TGTGCCAGCAACCTAGGGGGGGTTGGCTCCTACAATGAGCAGTTCTTC. It specifies CASNLGGVGSYNEQFF.

The CDR3 DNA is TGCGCCAGCAGCCAGACAGGGGAAGGGACCCACACCGGGGAGCTGTTTTTT. Translation gives CASSQTGEGTHTGELFF. The chain joins TRBV4-3 to TRBJ2-2; 8 positions match TRBD1. After removal of 3 bases from V and 3 bases from J, the junction contained 9 bases not matched to a gene. Germline V gene data show CDR1 as LGHNA and CDR2 as YSLEER. CDR3 length equals 17 residues.

V is TRBV7-9 and J is TRBJ1-2; no reliable D call. This CDR3 has 18 amino acids. Germline CDR1 is SEHNR and CDR2 is FQNEAQ (reference sequence). V was trimmed by 4 bases and J by 0 bases, leaving 21 bases between them. Here the CDR3 DNA reads TGTGCCAGCAGCTCCCACTCTCCCGGGCCAGAGGCTAACTATGGCTACACCTTC. It is translated as CASSSHSPGPEANYGYTF.

This clone appeared once. The rearrangement links TRBV7-9 to TRBJ2-3; D may be TRBD1 or TRBD2 (5 bases each). Trimming left V 1 base short and J 1 base short, with 12 bases between. This CDR3 is 16 amino acids long. Germline CDR1 is SEHNR and CDR2 is FQNEAQ (reference sequence). CDR3 DNA sequence: TGTGCCAGCAGCTTAGTCGTGCGAGGGGGCACAGATACGCAGTATTTT. Amino acids: CASSLVVRGGTDTQYF.

This chain links TRBV5-1 with TRBJ1-3; TRBD1 matches at 7 bases. Germline lookup yields CDR1 SGHRS and CDR2 YFSETQ. V lost 4 bases, J lost 0 bases, and 4 bases stayed unmatched. This CDR3 has 15 amino acids. The CDR3, as DNA: TGCGCCAGCAGCCCTACAGGGGCCTCTGGAAACACCATATATTTT. Translating gives CASSPTGASGNTIYF.

The chain has TRBV29-1 and TRBJ2-7; D gene ambiguous. The V gene's germline CDR1 is SQVTM and CDR2 ANQGSEA. The CDR3 spans 12 residues. CDR3 in DNA: TGCTCAGCGTACGCCTCTGCCAACGAGCAGTACTTC. Its protein is CSAYASANEQYF.

The rearrangement uses TRBV5-1 and TRBJ1-3; weak D call: TRBD1 (5 bases). The CDR3 is made up of 13 amino acids. Germline CDR1 is SGHRS and CDR2 is YFSETQ. Deletions cut 5 bases from V and 2 bases from J, with 8 bases between. CDR3 sequence reads: CASSIGAGNTIYF. CDR3 DNA sequence: TGCGCCAGCAGTATAGGGGCTGGAAACACCATATATTTT.

The chain combines TRBV7-9 with TRBJ1-1; D might be TRBD1 (6 bases). The CDR3 sequence is 12 residues long. The V end was cut by 7 bases, the J end by 2 bases, with 8 bases between. Looked up from germline, CDR1 is SEHNR and CDR2 is FQNEAQ (reference sequence). CDR3 protein: CASKGGNTEAFF. The CDR3 nucleotides read TGTGCCAGCAAAGGGGGTAACACTGAAGCTTTCTTT.

This clone appeared once. V usage is TRBV11-2 and J usage is TRBJ2-7, with 7 bases fitting TRBD2. Unmatched junction bases numbered 15, after V lost 7 bases and J lost 3 bases. Germline CDR1 and CDR2: SGHAT and FQNNGV. This CDR3 has 16 amino acids. CDR3 sequence (DNA): TGTGCCAGCACCCTTTCATGGGAGGGGCCCGGCTACGAGCAGTACTTC. This codes for CASTLSWEGPGYEQYF.

The chain joins TRBV7-9 to TRBJ2-3, with 7 bases aligning to TRBD2. The CDR3 is made up of 16 amino acids. V was clipped by 2 bases and J by 0 bases; unmatched bases: 5. Germline lookup yields CDR1 SEHNR and CDR2 FQNEAQ (reference sequence). In nucleotides, the CDR3 is TGTGCCAGCAGCTTAAAGCTAGCGGCAAGCACAGATACGCAGTATTTT. Translating it yields CASSLKLAASTDTQYF.

The chain joins TRBV7-6 to TRBJ2-1; 8 bases line up with TRBD2. The germline V gene encodes CDR1 SGHVS and CDR2 FNYEAQ. The ends lost 6 bases at V and 8 bases at J; junction bases unmatched: 18. This CDR3 has 17 residues. The CDR3 sequence is CASRLDKAERESDEQFF. The CDR3 coding sequence is TGTGCCAGCAGACTAGACAAGGCCGAGCGGGAGTCCGATGAGCAGTTCTTC. The whole variable domain, remainder taken from reference TRBV7-6 and TRBJ2-1, is GAGVSQSPRYKVTKRGQDVALRCDPISGHVSLYWYRQALGQGPEFLTYFNYEAQQDKSGLPNDRFSAERPEGSISTLTIQRTEQRDSAMYRCASRLDKAERESDEQFFGPGTRLTVL.

V and J are TRBV28 and TRBJ2-7; TRBD1 might be the D (5 bases). The V and J ends lost 6 bases and 0 bases respectively, with 21 bases between them. Germline V gene data show CDR1 as MDHEN and CDR2 as SYDVKM. This CDR3 is built from 17 residues. CDR3 in amino acids: CASSTLGHGLSSYEQYF. The CDR3 DNA sequence: TGTGCCAGCAGCACGTTGGGGCACGGATTGAGCTCCTACGAGCAGTACTTC.

The chain employs TRBV7-2 and TRBJ1-1; perhaps TRBD1 as D (6 bases). The CDR3 length is 14 residues. The germline V gene has CDR1 SGHTA and CDR2 FQGNSA. Trimming cost V 5 bases and J 1 base, with 11 bases left between them. DNA for the CDR3: TGTGCCAGCAGCACCCCGACAGGGAACACTGAAGCTTTCTTT. Protein product: CASSTPTGNTEAFF.

V gene TRBV30 combines with J gene TRBJ2-7; no firm D call. Germline assignment: CDR1 GTSNPN and CDR2 SVGIG (reference sequence). There are 15 residues in the CDR3. The ends were cut back, 2 bases at V and 2 bases at J, with 16 bases in the middle. In DNA, the CDR3 is TGTGCCTGGAGTTTATTGATGGCCACGACCTACGAGCAGTACTTC. Translation: CAWSLLMATTYEQYF.

The gene calls are TRBV27 and TRBJ2-3; TRBD2 matches 9 bases. The length of the CDR3 is 16 residues. With 5 bases clipped from V and 5 bases from J, the junction kept 11 bases outside the gene matches. The V gene's germline CDR1 is MNHEY and CDR2 SMNVEV (reference sequence). As DNA, the CDR3 is TGTGCCAGCAGTATTATGGGAGGAGCGGGAGGAGATACGCAGTATTTT. It codes for CASSIMGGAGGDTQYF.

J is TRBJ2-4 and V is TRBV7-9; possibly TRBD2 for D (6 bases). The length of the CDR3 is 14 residues. V lost 2 bases and J lost 8, with 13 bases in between. The germline V gene encodes CDR1 SEHNR and CDR2 FQNEAQ (reference sequence). The DNA for the CDR3 is TGTGCCAGCAGCTTAAGGACTATAGGCGACATTCAGTACTTC. This translates into CASSLRTIGDIQYF.

The genes are TRBV28 and TRBJ2-3, with 10 bases fitting TRBD2. Germline assignment: CDR1 MDHEN and CDR2 SYDVKM. This CDR3 has 16 amino acids. Trimming cost V 3 bases and J 1 base; bases outside gene matches: 4. CDR3 loop: CASSFTGTSGTDTQYF. The CDR3 nucleotides are TGTGCCAGCAGTTTTACCGGGACTAGCGGCACAGATACGCAGTATTTT.

Comments on this clone: This sample includes further DNA sequences coding for the same CDR3. The chain uses TRBV28 and TRBJ2-1; D gene ambiguous. The V gene's germline CDR1 is MDHEN and CDR2 SYDVKM. This CDR3 region has 13 residues. V lost 2 bases and J 5 bases, leaving 7 bases between the germline ends. CDR3 loop: CASSLVGDNEQFF. Here the CDR3 DNA reads TGTGCCAGCAGTTTAGTTGGGGACAATGAGCAGTTCTTC.

This clone was recorded only once. V and J are TRBV5-4 and TRBJ2-7; 15 bases are a match to TRBD2. The germline V gene encodes CDR1 SGHNT and CDR2 YYREEE (reference sequence). V trimming: 0 bases; J trimming: 6 bases; junction bases outside the gene matches: 10. There are 18 residues in the CDR3. Here the CDR3 DNA reads TGTGCCAGCAGCTTGGCCGGTAGGACTAGCGGGAGGGGGAGCGAGCAGTACTTC. Translating it yields CASSLAGRTSGRGSEQYF.

The chain has TRBV21-1 and TRBJ2-6; TRBD2 was called by the table and not checked on the DNA. TRBV21-1 is deemed a pseudogene. CDR3 length equals 16 residues. The CDR3 spells CASSVKRTSGANVLTF. CDR3 nucleotide sequence: TGTGCCAGCAGCGTCAAGCGCACATCTGGGGCCAACGTCCTGACTTTC.

The chain links TRBV19 to TRBJ1-5; tentative D call: TRBD1 (5 bases). The CDR3 runs to 12 residues. V was trimmed by 8 bases and J by 3 bases, leaving 8 bases between them. Germline V gives CDR1 LNHDA, CDR2 SQIVND (reference sequence). As DNA, the CDR3 is TGTGCCAGTTCGGGGCACAATCAGCCCCAGCATTTT. It specifies CASSGHNQPQHF.

This clone occurred once. The V and J genes are TRBV13 and TRBJ2-3; TRBD1 might be the D (6 bases). The CDR3 has 15 amino acids. In germline, CDR1 is PRHDT, CDR2 FYEKMQ (reference sequence). Trimming cost V 5 bases and J 0 bases, with 12 bases left between them. The CDR3 here is CASSMTGGSTDTQYF. The CDR3 nucleotides are TGTGCCAGCAGCATGACAGGCGGTAGCACAGATACGCAGTATTTT.